This T cell receptor (beta chain) was recovered during a study of PD-L1 blockade in urothelial cancer. As to time point: pretreatment peripheral blood. Generated by immunoSEQ multiplex PCR, the TCRdb table keeps only in-frame clones and is missing some. The sample lists 95,000 or so clones, roughly 91% occurring once. This CDR3 comprises 17 residues. V lost 5 bases and J lost 0; bases outside the gene matches: 13. Looked up from germline, CDR1 is SGHAT and CDR2 is FQNNGV. This sample comprised PBMCs, obtained around atezolizumab (anti-PD-L1) treatment. The V and J genes are TRBV11-2 and TRBJ2-7; TRBD2 matches at 7 bases. The sequence was obtained from a man in his 60s with urothelial cancer. The CDR3 DNA is TGTGCCAGCAGCCTACCTGGGCCGGGACTAATCTCCTACGAGCAGTACTTC. Its protein product is CASSLPGPGLISYEQYF.